This T cell receptor beta chain was retrieved from a study of human T cells and chemical hapten exposure. Turning to the study itself: Yields of TCR per sample differed, chiefly owing to small differences in pooled library volume.

As to time point: patch test 1, 2 weeks after DPC sensitization. Stated treatment: therapeutic diphenylcyclopropenone sensitization with weekly scalp DPC. Each donor was an alopecia patient between 18 and 70 years of age who qualified for DPC. Individual cDNA molecules received unique molecular identifiers in the library. TCRdb reprocessed the RACE reads with MiXCR, giving one entry per CDR3 protein. The table records over 45,000 distinct CDR3 sequences, 9% to 9.5% of them present only once. This clonotype was seen ten or more times. Antigen unknown. Study results and caveats: Large CDR3 similarity clusters arose significantly more often from expanded TCRs than from controls.

The sequenced sample was whole blood, obtained in connection with sensitization to the hapten diphenylcyclopropenone (DPC). This clonotype was obtained from a woman aged 40 to 50 with alopecia areata. Some clones in this sample may be carry-over from other donors' samples.

CDR3 DNA: TGCAGTGCTCTCCCCCCGGGGGAGGGTGAGCAGTACTTC. It encodes CSALPPGEGEQYF. The rearrangement links TRBV20-1 to TRBJ2-7, with TRBD2 matching over 7 bases. CDR1 is DFQATT, CDR2 SNEGSKA, per germline (reference sequence). The CDR3 is made up of 13 amino acids. V shed 5 bases, J shed 7 bases, and the junction held 11 bases outside the gene matches.